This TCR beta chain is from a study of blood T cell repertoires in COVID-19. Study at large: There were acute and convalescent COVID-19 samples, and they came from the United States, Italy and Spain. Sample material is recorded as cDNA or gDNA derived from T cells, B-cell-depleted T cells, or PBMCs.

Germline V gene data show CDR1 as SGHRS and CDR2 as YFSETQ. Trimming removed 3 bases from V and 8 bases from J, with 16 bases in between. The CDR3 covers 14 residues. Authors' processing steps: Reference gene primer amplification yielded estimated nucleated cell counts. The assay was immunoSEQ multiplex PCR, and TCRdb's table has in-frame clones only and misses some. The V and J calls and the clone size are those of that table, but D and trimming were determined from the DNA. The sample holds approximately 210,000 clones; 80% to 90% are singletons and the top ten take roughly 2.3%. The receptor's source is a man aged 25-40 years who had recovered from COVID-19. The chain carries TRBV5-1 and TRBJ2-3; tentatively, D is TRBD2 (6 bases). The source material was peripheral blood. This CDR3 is CASSSAGGVSTQYF. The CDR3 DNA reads TGCGCCAGCAGCTCGGCAGGAGGGGTCAGTACGCAGTATTTT.